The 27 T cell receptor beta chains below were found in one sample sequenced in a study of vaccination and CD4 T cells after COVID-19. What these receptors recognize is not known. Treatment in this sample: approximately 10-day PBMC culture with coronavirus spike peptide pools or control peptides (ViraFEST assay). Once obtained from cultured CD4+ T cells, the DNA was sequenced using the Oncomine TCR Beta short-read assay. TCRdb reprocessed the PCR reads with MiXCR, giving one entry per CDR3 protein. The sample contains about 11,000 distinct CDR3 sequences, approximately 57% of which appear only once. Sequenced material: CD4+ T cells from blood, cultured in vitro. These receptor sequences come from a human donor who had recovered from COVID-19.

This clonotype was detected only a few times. The CDR3 region has the DNA TGTGCCACCAGCAGAGGACCATGGGGAGGGGGAGACAGGCAGTACTTC. Its translation: CATSRGPWGGGDRQYF. The J gene is TRBJ2-7, the V gene TRBV15; TRBD2 is a possible D gene (7 bases). The CDR3 spans 16 residues. Germline V lookup: CDR1 LNHNV, CDR2 YYDKDF (reference sequence). V lost 1 base and J 9 bases, leaving 22 bases between the germline ends. The complete variable domain, with remaining parts taken from reference TRBV15 and TRBJ2-7, reads DAMVIQNPRYQVTQFGKPVTLSCSQTLNHNVMYWYQQKSSQAPKLLFHYYDKDFNNEADTPDNFQSRRPNTSFCFLDIRSPGLGDTAMYLCATSRGPWGGGDRQYFGPGTRLTVT.

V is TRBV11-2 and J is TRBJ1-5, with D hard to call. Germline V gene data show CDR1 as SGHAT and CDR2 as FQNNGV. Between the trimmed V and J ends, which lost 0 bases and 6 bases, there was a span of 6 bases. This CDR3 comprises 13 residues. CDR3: CASSLDQSQPQHF. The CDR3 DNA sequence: TGTGCCAGCAGCTTAGATCAAAGTCAGCCCCAGCATTTT.

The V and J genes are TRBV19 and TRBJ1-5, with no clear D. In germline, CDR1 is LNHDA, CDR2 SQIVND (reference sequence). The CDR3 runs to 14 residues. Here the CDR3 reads CAPKMGYSNQPQHF. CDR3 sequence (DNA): TGTGCTCCCAAGATGGGGTATAGCAATCAGCCCCAGCATTTT. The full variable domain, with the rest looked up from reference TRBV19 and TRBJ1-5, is DGGITQSPKYLFRKEGQNVTLSCEQNLNHDAMYWYRQDPGQGLRLIYYSQIVNDFQKGDIAEGYSVSREKKESFPLTVTSAQKNPTAFYLCAPKMGYSNQPQHFGDGTRLSIL.

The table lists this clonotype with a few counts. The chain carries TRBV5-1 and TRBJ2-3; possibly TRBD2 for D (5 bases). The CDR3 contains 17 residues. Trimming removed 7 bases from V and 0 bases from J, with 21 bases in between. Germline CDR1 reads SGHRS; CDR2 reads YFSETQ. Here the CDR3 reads CASHTRRGLTSTDTQYF. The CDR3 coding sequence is TGCGCCAGCCACACCAGGAGAGGACTGACTAGCACAGATACGCAGTATTTT.

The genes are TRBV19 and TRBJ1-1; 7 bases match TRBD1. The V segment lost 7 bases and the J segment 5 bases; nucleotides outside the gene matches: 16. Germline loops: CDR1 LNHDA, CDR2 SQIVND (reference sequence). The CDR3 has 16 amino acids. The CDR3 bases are TGTGCCAGTACCCCTCCCCCGGGGGACAGAAGGACTGAAGCTTTCTTT. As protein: CASTPPPGDRRTEAFF.

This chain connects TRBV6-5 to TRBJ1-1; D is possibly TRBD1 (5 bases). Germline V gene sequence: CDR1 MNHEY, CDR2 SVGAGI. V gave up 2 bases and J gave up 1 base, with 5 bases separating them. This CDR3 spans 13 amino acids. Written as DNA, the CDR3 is TGTGCCAGCAGTTACCAGGGGAACACTGAAGCTTTCTTT. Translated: CASSYQGNTEAFF.

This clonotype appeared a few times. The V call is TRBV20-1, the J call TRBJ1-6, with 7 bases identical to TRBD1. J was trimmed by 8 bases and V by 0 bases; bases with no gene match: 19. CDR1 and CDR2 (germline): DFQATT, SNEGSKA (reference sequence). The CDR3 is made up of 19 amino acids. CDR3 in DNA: TGCAGTGCTAGAGAGCGTCGACAGGGACTTTTGGGCCCCGATTCACCCCTCCACTTT. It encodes CSARERRQGLLGPDSPLHF.

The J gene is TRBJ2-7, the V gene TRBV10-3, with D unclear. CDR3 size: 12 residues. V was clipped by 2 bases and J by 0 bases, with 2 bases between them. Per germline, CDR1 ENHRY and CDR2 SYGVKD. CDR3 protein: CAISETSYEQYF. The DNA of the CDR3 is TGTGCCATCAGTGAGACCTCCTACGAGCAGTACTTC.

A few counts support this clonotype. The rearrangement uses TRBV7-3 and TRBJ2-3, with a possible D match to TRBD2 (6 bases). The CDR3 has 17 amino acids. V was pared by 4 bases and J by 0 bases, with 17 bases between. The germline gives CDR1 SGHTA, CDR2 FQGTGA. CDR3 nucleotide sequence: TGTGCCAGCAGCTCCCCCCGGAGGAGCGGGAGCACAGATACGCAGTATTTT. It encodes CASSSPRRSGSTDTQYF.

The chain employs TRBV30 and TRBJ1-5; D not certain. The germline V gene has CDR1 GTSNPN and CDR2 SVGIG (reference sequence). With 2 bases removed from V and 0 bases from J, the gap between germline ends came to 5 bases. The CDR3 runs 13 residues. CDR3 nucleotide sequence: TGTGCCTGGAGTCGTAATAGCAATCAGCCCCAGCATTTT. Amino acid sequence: CAWSRNSNQPQHF.

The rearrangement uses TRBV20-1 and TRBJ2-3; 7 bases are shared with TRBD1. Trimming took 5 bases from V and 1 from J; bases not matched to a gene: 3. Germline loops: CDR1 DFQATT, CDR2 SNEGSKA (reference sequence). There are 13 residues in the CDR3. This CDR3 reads CSAPTGRTDTQYF. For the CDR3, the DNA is TGCAGTGCTCCGACAGGGCGCACAGATACGCAGTATTTT.

The CDR3 region is CASSVGRLNEQFF. The DNA of the CDR3 is TGTGCCAGCTCAGTTGGGAGGCTCAATGAGCAGTTCTTC. V gene TRBV2 combines with J gene TRBJ2-1; the D gene is possibly TRBD2 (6 bases). Germline-derived CDR1 and CDR2 are SNHLY and FYNNEI. The CDR3 covers 13 residues. V was shortened by 8 bases and J by 6 bases, with 14 bases between the two germline ends.

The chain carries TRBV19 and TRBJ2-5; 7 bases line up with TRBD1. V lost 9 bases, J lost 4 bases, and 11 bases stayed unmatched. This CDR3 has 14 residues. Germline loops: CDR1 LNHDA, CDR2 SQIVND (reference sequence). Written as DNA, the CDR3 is TGTGCCAGCAGCCCGCGACAGGGTTCAGAGACCCAGTACTTC. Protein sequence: CASSPRQGSETQYF. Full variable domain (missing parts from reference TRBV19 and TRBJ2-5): DGGITQSPKYLFRKEGQNVTLSCEQNLNHDAMYWYRQDPGQGLRLIYYSQIVNDFQKGDIAEGYSVSREKKESFPLTVTSAQKNPTAFYLCASSPRQGSETQYFGPGTRLLVL.

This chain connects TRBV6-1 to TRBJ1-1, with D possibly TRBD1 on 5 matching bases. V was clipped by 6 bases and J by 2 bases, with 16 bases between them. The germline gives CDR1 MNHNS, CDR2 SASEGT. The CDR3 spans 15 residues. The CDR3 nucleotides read TGTGCCAGCAGCGAGGGGCGGGAGGAAAACACTGAAGCTTTCTTT. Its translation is CASSEGREENTEAFF.

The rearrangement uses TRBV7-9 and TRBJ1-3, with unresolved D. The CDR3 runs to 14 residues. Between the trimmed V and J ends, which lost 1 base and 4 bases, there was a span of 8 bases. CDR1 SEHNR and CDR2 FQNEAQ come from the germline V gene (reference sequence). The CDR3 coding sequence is TGTGCCAGCAGCTTAGAAGTTTGGGGAAACACCATATATTTT. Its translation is CASSLEVWGNTIYF. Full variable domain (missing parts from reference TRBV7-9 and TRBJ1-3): DTGVSQNPRHKITKRGQNVTFRCDPISEHNRLYWYRQTLGQGPEFLTYFQNEAQLEKSRLLSDRFSAERPKGSFSTLEIQRTEQGDSAMYLCASSLEVWGNTIYFGEGSWLTVV.

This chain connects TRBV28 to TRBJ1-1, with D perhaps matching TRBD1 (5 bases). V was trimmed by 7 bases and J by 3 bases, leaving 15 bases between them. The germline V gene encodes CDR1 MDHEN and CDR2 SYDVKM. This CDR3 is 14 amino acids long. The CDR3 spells CASIPPRVDTEAFF. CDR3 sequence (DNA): TGTGCCAGCATCCCTCCCAGGGTTGACACTGAAGCTTTCTTT.

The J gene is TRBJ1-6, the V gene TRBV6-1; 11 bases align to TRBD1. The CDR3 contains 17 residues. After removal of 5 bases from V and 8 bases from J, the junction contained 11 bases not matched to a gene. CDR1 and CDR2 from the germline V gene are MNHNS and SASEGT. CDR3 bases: TGTGCCAGCAGTAGCCCCCCCGGACAGGGGGCTTATTCACCCCTCCACTTT. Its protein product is CASSSPPGQGAYSPLHF.

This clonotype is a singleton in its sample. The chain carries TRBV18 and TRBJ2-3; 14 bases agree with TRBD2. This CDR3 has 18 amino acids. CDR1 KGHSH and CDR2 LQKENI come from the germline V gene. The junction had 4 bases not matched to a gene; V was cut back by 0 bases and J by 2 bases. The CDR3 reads CASSPPGLAGEDTDTQYF. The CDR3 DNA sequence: TGTGCCAGCTCACCACCGGGACTAGCGGGAGAAGACACAGATACGCAGTATTTT.

The CDR3 nucleotides are TGTGCCAGCAGTGTACAGCGGGAGTACGAGCAGTACTTC. Its protein product is CASSVQREYEQYF. J is TRBJ2-7 and V is TRBV6-1, with 8 positions matching TRBD2. Germline V gene data show CDR1 as MNHNS and CDR2 as SASEGT. The CDR3 spans 13 residues. After removal of 4 bases from V and 4 bases from J, the junction contained 3 bases not matched to a gene.

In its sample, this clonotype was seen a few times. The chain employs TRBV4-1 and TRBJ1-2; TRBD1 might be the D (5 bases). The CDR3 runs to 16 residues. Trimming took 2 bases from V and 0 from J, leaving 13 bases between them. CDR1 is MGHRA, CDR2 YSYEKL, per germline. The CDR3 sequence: CASSQQGGNTNYGYTF. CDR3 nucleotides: TGCGCCAGCAGCCAACAGGGAGGGAATACTAACTATGGCTACACCTTC.

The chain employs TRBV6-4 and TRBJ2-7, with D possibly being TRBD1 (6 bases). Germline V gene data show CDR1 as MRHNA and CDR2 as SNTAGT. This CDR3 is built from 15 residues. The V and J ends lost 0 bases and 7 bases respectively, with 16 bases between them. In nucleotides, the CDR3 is TGTGCCAGCAGTGACTCCCCAGGGGATCTGGGGGAGCAGTACTTC. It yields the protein CASSDSPGDLGEQYF.

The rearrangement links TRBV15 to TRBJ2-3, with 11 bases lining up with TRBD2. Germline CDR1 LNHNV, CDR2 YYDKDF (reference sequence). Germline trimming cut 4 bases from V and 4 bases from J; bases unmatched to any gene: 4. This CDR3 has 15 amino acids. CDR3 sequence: CATSTGLADSDTQYF. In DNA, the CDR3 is TGTGCCACCAGCACGGGACTAGCGGACTCAGATACGCAGTATTTT.

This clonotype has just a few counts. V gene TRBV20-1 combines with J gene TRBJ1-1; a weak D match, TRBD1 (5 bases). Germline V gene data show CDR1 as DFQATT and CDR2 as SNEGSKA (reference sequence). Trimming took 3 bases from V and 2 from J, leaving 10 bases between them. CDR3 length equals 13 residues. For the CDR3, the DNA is TGCAGTGCTAGTGGGGGGATTAACACTGAAGCTTTCTTT. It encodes CSASGGINTEAFF.

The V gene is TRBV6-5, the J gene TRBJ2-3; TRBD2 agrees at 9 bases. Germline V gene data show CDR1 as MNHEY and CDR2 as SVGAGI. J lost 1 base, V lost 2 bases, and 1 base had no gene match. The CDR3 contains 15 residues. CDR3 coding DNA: TGTGCCAGCAGTTACCCTAGCGGGGGCACAGATACGCAGTATTTT. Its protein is CASSYPSGGTDTQYF.

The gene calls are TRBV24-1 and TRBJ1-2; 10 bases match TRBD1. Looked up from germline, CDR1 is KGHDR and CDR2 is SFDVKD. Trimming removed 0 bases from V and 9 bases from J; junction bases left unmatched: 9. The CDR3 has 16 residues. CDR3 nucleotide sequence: TGTGCCACCAGTGATTTGTTGCCGGGACAGGGGCTTCGCTACACCTTC. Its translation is CATSDLLPGQGLRYTF.

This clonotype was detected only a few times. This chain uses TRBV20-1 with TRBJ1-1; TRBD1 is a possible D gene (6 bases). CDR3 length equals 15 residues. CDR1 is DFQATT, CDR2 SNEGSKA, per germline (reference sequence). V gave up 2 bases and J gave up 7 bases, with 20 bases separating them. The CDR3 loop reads CSARSPRDKADEAFF. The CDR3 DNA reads TGCAGTGCTAGATCCCCTAGGGACAAGGCGGATGAAGCTTTCTTT.

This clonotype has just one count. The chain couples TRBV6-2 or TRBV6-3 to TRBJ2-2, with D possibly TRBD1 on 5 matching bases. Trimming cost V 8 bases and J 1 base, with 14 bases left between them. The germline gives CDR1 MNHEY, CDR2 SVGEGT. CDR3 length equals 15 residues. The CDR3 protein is CASWARTGNTGELFF. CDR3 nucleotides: TGTGCCAGCTGGGCCCGCACAGGGAACACCGGGGAGCTGTTTTTT.